This TCR beta chain was documented in a study of blood T cells in healthy people across ages. Regarding the study as a whole: Samples with more naive T cells showed higher observed beta diversity.

Germline-derived CDR1 and CDR2 are MNHEY and SVGEGT. The CDR3 extends over 20 amino acids. Unmatched junction bases numbered 13, after V lost 1 base and J lost 0 bases. As concerns this clonotype: Antigen specificity is unknown.

Combining a sample-barcoded 5' primer with a J-beta primer mix, a second PCR ran for 7 to 11 cycles. A 12-random-nucleotide template-switch adaptor tagged each cDNA molecule. TCRdb reanalysed the 5' RACE reads using MiXCR and keeps one entry per CDR3 protein. The profile shows approximately 800,000 distinct CDR3 sequences, about 59% of them singletons. No fewer than 6 micrograms of total RNA were isolated from every sample. V gene TRBV6-2 or TRBV6-3 combines with J gene TRBJ2-1, with 9 bases that match TRBD1. Specimen: blood. This clonotype originated in a man aged 30 to 39 in good health. The CDR3 sequence: CASSYYGTGMGPASYNEQFF. The CDR3 DNA follows: TGTGCCAGCAGTTACTACGGGACAGGGATGGGTCCGGCCTCCTACAATGAGCAGTTCTTC.